This T cell receptor (beta chain) originates from a study of shared clonotypes between healthy human individuals (dated by TCRdb to about 2020). Context from the whole study: The cohort included three men and two women between 18 and 49 years of age. For each donor, CD4 naive and CD4 memory were each run on three plates, CD8 naive on two plates, and CD8 memory on one plate. To estimate repertoire size and how much clonotypes are shared between individuals, the study performed deep sequencing of blood TCR repertoires from a few healthy adults. Libraries were prepared and TCR repertoires were sequenced by different laboratories using diverse techniques, in order to increase sequencing depth and limit assay-specific biases. Per donor, leukapheresis produced somewhere between about 0.9 and 9 billion PBMCs.

The donors were healthy, HIV-negative adults with no recently reported acute infections or vaccinations. Only Caucasian adults living in Nashville, Tennessee, USA were represented among the donors. CD4+ T cells were enriched by magnetic negative selection, after which naive cells were positively selected on CD45RA and the negative fraction was taken as the memory subset. Blood was collected by leukapheresis, and PBMCs were isolated by Ficoll-Histopaque density gradient centrifugation and then cryopreserved in liquid nitrogen vapor phase. Analytical flow cytometry was used to check the purity and quantity of each magnetically sorted T cell population. Each sorted fraction had its genomic DNA isolated and then quantified by UV absorbance on a Nanodrop 2000c. Comments on this clone: Its antigen remains unidentified. No base-level quality is on record; no much larger clone is a single base apart. The same CDR3 is also encoded by other DNA sequences in this sample.

The research as a whole found: Sampling was limited to blood, and TCR repertoires in tissue likely differ from TCR repertoires in blood. About 5% of naive CD4, 3.5% of naive CD8, approximately 2% of memory CD4, and approximately 0.39% of memory CD8 clonotypes were shared across a handful of donors. Incomplete sequencing was indicated by rarefaction of sorted-subset datasets, despite the large sequencing depth. Clonotypes shared by all four sorted-subset donors showed higher generation probabilities than non-shared clonotypes. Naive subsets generally had larger estimated clonotype richness than memory subsets. Because the study included only a small number of donors, the genetic and exposure-history diversity represented was limited. Pairwise subsampling indicated that sequencing depth was expected to affect the degree of clonotype sharing among donors.

Using the deep immunoSEQ assay, TCR CDR3 regions were amplified from genomic DNA by multiplex PCR. Extracted genomic DNA from each cell subset was spread evenly across all wells of several immunoSEQ 96-well plates, with each plate serving as a replicate. Each replicate PCR for sorted subsets received roughly 0.2 ug genomic DNA, equal to around 32,000 T cell genomes. The purified libraries were quantified using a Qubit 3.0 fluorometer, sized with a Bioanalyzer 2100, and then quantified again using the KAPA Library Quantification kit. A separate single-read 150-cycle Illumina NextSeq 550 flow cell was used to sequence each immunoSEQ 96-well plate. Per the authors' processing: Because only junctional sequences without quality scores were contained in the immunoSEQ output, filtering matching that applied to full-length reads could not be performed. To assign V/J genes and CDR3, sequences were annotated against IMGT germline references using PyIR, a Python wrapper for IgBLAST v1.9. Reads with weak V/J assignments (E-value above 1e-6), missing CDR3, stop codons, out-of-frame junctions, or ambiguous translated residues were removed. A V3J clonotype was defined by an identical inferred V gene, J gene, and CDR3 amino acid sequence. The percentage overlap between two repertoires was calculated by dividing the number of shared unique clonotypes by the size of the smaller repertoire. Richness of each repertoire was evaluated using RTK rarefaction, the Chao1 estimator, and Recon v2.1 estimates of unobserved clonotypes. OLGA was used to compute generation probabilities for all TCRbeta clonotypes that the gDNA method yielded from a few donors. This immuneACCESS table, as held by TCRdb, lists in-frame sequences with V and J called but not all clones. Of the missing ones, under half trace to an unresolved V gene in checked studies; the others have no known cause. V and J calls and clone size are copied from that table; D and trimming were computed from the DNA. This sample lists about 2.5 million clones; about nine tenths were detected once. Around 0.38% of the sample belongs to the ten largest clones.

Sequencing was performed on naive CD4+ T cells from PBMCs. This sample's cell subset or site label indicates: CD45RA+ positively selected. The source is a man younger than 30 in good health. Some clones in this sample may be carry-over from other donors' samples.

The CDR3 has the sequence CASSVRQGFTGELFF. The nucleotide sequence reads as follows: TGTGCCAGCAGCGTAAGACAGGGGTTCACCGGGGAGCTGTTTTTT. Recombination joined TRBV9 with TRBJ2-2; 8 nucleotides in the junction match TRBD1. Its CDR3 holds 15 amino acids, cysteine through phenylalanine. The kept DNA is CDR3 alone, 45 bases in frame from the first base. As encoded in the germline V gene, CDR1 is SGDLS while CDR2 is YYNGEE. The germline V end is reduced by 1 base and the J end by 4 bases; junction bases left unmatched: 3.